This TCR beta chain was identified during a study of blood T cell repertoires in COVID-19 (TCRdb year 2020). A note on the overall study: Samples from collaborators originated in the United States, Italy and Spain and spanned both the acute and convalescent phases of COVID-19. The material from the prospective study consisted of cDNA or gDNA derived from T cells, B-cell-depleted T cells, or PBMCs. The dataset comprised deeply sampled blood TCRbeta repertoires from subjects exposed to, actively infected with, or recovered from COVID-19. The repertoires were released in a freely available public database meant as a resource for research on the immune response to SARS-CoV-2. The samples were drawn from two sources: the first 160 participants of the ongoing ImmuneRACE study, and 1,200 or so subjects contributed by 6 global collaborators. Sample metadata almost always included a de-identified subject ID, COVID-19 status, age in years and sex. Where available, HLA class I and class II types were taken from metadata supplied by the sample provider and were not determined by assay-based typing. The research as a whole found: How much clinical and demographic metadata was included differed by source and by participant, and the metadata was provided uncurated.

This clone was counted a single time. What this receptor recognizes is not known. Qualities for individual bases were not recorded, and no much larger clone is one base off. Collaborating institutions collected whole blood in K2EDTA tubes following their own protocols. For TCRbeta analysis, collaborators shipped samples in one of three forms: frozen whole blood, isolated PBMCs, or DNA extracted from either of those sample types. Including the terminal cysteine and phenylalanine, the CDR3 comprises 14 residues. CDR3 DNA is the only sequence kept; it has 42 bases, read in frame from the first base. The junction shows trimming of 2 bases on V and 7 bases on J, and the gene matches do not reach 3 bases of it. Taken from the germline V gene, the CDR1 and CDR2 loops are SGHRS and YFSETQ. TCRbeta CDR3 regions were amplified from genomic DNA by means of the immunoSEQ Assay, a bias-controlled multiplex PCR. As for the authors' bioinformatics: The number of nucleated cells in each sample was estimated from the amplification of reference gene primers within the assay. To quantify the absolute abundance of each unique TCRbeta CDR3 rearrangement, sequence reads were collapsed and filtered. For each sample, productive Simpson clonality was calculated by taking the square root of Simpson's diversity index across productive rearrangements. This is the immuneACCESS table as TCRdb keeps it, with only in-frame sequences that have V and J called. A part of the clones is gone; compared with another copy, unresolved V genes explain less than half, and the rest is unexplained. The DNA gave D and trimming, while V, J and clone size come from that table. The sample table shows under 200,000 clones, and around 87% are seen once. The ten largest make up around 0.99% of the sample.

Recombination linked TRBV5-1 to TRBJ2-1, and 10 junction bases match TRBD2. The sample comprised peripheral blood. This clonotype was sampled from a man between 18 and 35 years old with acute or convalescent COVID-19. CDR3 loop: CASSFSGGLNEQFF. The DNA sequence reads TGCGCCAGCAGCTTTAGCGGGGGGTTGAATGAGCAGTTCTTC.